Following are 30 T cell receptor beta chains from one sample sequenced in a study of type 1 regulatory T cells. TCRdb redid the calling of the reads with MiXCR, one entry per CDR3 protein. The data contain about 62,000 distinct CDR3 sequences, less than 65% of them singletons. These receptors' antigens are unknown. The sample was cultured non-Tr1 T cells, either the whole culture or a sorted T cell fraction (not recorded which). These receptors were collected from a human donor in good health.

This clonotype was counted a few times. This rearrangement joins TRBV5-1 to TRBJ2-1, with 13 nucleotides matching TRBD2. The CDR3 runs to 17 residues. Trimming removed 4 bases from V and 6 bases from J; junction bases left unmatched: 10. Per germline, CDR1 SGHRS and CDR2 YFSETQ. CDR3 sequence: CASSILSTSGRSNEQFF. The CDR3 DNA sequence: TGCGCCAGCAGCATTTTGTCGACTAGCGGGAGGAGCAATGAGCAGTTCTTC.

The chain links TRBV3-1 to TRBJ2-5; D possibly corresponds to TRBD2 (6 bases). CDR1 is LGHDT and CDR2 is YNNKEL in the germline V gene (reference sequence). CDR3 size: 17 residues. The V end lost 0 bases, the J end lost 4 bases, and 18 bases lay between the germline ends. CDR3 loop: CASSQERGLSARETQYF. The CDR3 bases are TGTGCCAGCAGCCAAGAGCGGGGCCTAAGCGCGAGAGAGACCCAGTACTTC.

In its sample, this clonotype was seen a few times. V usage is TRBV20-1 and J usage is TRBJ1-5; 9 nucleotides match TRBD1. The ends lost 3 bases at V and 6 bases at J; junction bases unmatched: 6. The CDR3 covers 14 residues. The germline V gene has CDR1 DFQATT and CDR2 SNEGSKA (reference sequence). CDR3 nucleotide sequence: TGCAGTGCTAGTCCCGGGACAGGGTTTCAGCCCCAGCATTTT. Translated, it gives CSASPGTGFQPQHF.

This clonotype counts as medium-sized. The V and J genes are TRBV27 and TRBJ1-4, with 7 bases aligning to TRBD1. V shed 7 bases and J 8 bases; nucleotides not matched to a gene: 13. The CDR3 spans 15 residues. CDR1 and CDR2 (germline): MNHEY, SMNVEV (reference sequence). For the CDR3, the DNA is TGTGCCAGCACGTCGGCCAGACAGGGTTACGAAAAACTGTTTTTT. Translating gives CASTSARQGYEKLFF.

The gene calls are TRBV10-3 and TRBJ2-7; 8 bases line up with TRBD2. The CDR3 is made up of 14 amino acids. J gave up 2 bases and V 5 bases, and 5 bases lay outside the gene matches. Germline V gene data show CDR1 as ENHRY and CDR2 as SYGVKD. CDR3 DNA sequence: TGTGCCATCAGTCCCGGGACTAGTGCCTACGAGCAGTACTTC. This codes for CAISPGTSAYEQYF.

V and J are TRBV19 and TRBJ2-3; a possible D gene is TRBD1 (5 bases). The CDR3 has 15 amino acids. Germline CDR1 is LNHDA and CDR2 is SQIVND (reference sequence). Deletions cut 10 bases from V and 4 bases from J, with 21 bases between. The CDR3 region is CATTWDGAGADTQYF. CDR3 bases: TGTGCCACCACGTGGGATGGGGCTGGAGCAGATACGCAGTATTTT.

This chain connects TRBV20-1 to TRBJ2-2; D not resolved. There are 14 residues in the CDR3. The V end was cut by 0 bases, the J end by 7 bases, with 12 bases between. The germline CDR1 and CDR2 sequences are DFQATT and SNEGSKA (reference sequence). CDR3 sequence: CSARDQPHVGELFF. The CDR3 bases are TGCAGTGCTAGAGATCAGCCCCATGTCGGGGAGCTGTTTTTT.

This chain joins TRBV20-1 and TRBJ2-1; D tentatively reads TRBD1 or TRBD2 (5 bases each). The germline V gene encodes CDR1 DFQATT and CDR2 SNEGSKA (reference sequence). The CDR3 is 14 residues long. V was shortened by 0 bases and J by 5 bases, with 11 bases between the two germline ends. As DNA, the CDR3 is TGCAGTGCTAGAGAACCGGGACGGAACAATGAGCAGTTCTTC. Translation gives CSAREPGRNNEQFF.

V is TRBV12-5 and J is TRBJ2-6; no clear D gene. Between the trimmed V and J ends, which lost 0 bases and 2 bases, there was a span of 8 bases. This CDR3 has 16 amino acids. Germline lookup yields CDR1 LGHNT and CDR2 FRNRAP. In DNA form, the CDR3 reads TGTGCTAGTGGTTTGGTGGCCGGAACTGGGGCCAACGTCCTGACTTTC. It is translated as CASGLVAGTGANVLTF.

The chain is built from TRBV7-2 and TRBJ2-7; D gene ambiguous. Trimming cost V 5 bases and J 2 bases, with 16 bases left between them. The V gene's germline CDR1 is SGHTA and CDR2 FQGNSA. CDR3 size: 15 residues. The CDR3 region is CASSATPPRPYEQYF. As DNA, the CDR3 is TGTGCCAGCAGCGCTACCCCCCCGCGCCCCTACGAGCAGTACTTC.

The V gene is TRBV7-2, the J gene TRBJ1-1; D not resolved. The ends were cut back, 3 bases at V and 1 base at J, with 9 bases in the middle. CDR1 is SGHTA, CDR2 FQGNSA, per germline. The CDR3 covers 14 residues. The CDR3 DNA reads TGTGCCAGCAGCTTCTCAATGACGAACACTGAAGCTTTCTTT. This encodes CASSFSMTNTEAFF. The complete variable domain, with remaining parts taken from reference TRBV7-2 and TRBJ1-1, reads GAGVSQSPSNKVTEKGKDVELRCDPISGHTALYWYRQSLGQGLEFLIYFQGNSAPDKSGLPSDRFSAERTGGSVSTLTIQRTQQEDSAVYLCASSFSMTNTEAFFGQGTRLTVV.

The chain uses TRBV14 and TRBJ2-7, with 7 bases that match TRBD2. J lost 5 bases, V lost 4 bases, and 11 bases had no gene match. CDR1 and CDR2 (germline): SGHDN, FVKESK. This CDR3 has 15 residues. Here the CDR3 reads CASSPPGLPINEQYF. The CDR3 bases are TGTGCCAGCAGCCCGCCGGGACTACCAATTAACGAGCAGTACTTC. The whole variable domain, remainder taken from reference TRBV14 and TRBJ2-7, is EAGVTQFPSHSVIEKGQTVTLRCDPISGHDNLYWYRRVMGKEIKFLLHFVKESKQDESGMPNNRFLAERTGGTYSTLKVQPAELEDSGVYFCASSPPGLPINEQYFGPGTRLTVT.

The CDR3 reads CASSQDSTTDSNMNTEAFF. Here the CDR3 DNA reads TGCGCCAGCAGCCAAGATTCGACTACGGACAGTAACATGAACACTGAAGCTTTCTTT. The chain carries TRBV4-1 and TRBJ1-1, with TRBD1 as a possible D gene (6 bases). Germline CDR1 is MGHRA and CDR2 is YSYEKL. The length of the CDR3 is 19 residues. Trimming pared 0 bases from V and 0 bases from J, leaving 20 bases between.

J is TRBJ1-2 and V is TRBV7-2; D is perhaps TRBD1 (6 bases). The CDR3 has 14 amino acids. The germline CDR1 and CDR2 sequences are SGHTA and FQGNSA. V was clipped by 7 bases and J by 1 base, with 13 bases between them. In nucleotides, the CDR3 is TGTGCCAGCAACCCCGGGACAAATAACTATGGCTACACCTTC. It yields the protein CASNPGTNNYGYTF.

The gene calls are TRBV20-1 and TRBJ2-7; TRBD2 aligns across 14 bases. V trimming: 3 bases; J trimming: 5 bases; junction bases outside the gene matches: 9. Germline CDR1 and CDR2: DFQATT and SNEGSKA (reference sequence). The CDR3 runs to 16 residues. DNA for the CDR3: TGCAGTGCTAGCCCGGGACTAGCGGGAGCCGCCGACGAGCAGTACTTC. The encoded protein is CSASPGLAGAADEQYF.

Comments on this clonotype: One end of the junction does not line up with germline, which may come from a read error. The V call is TRBV7-2, the J call TRBJ2-2; weak D call: TRBD2 (6 bases). The CDR3 is made up of 16 amino acids. The V gene's germline CDR1 is SGHTA and CDR2 FQGNSA. The CDR3 region has the DNA TGTGCCAGCAGCTTATACGTAGCGGTGAACACCGGGGGGCTGTTTTTT. Protein sequence: CASSLYVAVNTGGLFF.

The V and J genes are TRBV9 and TRBJ1-2, with 10 bases aligning to TRBD1. The CDR3 length is 15 residues. After removal of 4 bases from V and 3 bases from J, the junction contained 6 bases not matched to a gene. The germline V gene has CDR1 SGDLS and CDR2 YYNGEE. CDR3 sequence (DNA): TGTGCCAGCAGCCCGACAGGGGGCGCGGACTATGGCTACACCTTC. This codes for CASSPTGGADYGYTF.

This clonotype was observed a few times. The V gene is TRBV20-1, the J gene TRBJ1-4, with TRBD1 as a possible D gene (5 bases). V gave up 6 bases and J gave up 7 bases, with 18 bases separating them. The CDR3 runs 14 residues. Germline CDR1 is DFQATT and CDR2 is SNEGSKA (reference sequence). The CDR3, as DNA: TGCAGTGCCAGGGACTCAGGGATAGGTGAAAAACTGTTTTTT. Residues: CSARDSGIGEKLFF.

The chain is built from TRBV7-9 and TRBJ1-2; TRBD1 might be the D (5 bases). Trimming shortened V by 4 bases and J by 6 bases, and 18 bases separated the two germline ends. This CDR3 spans 15 amino acids. CDR1 SEHNR and CDR2 FQNEAQ come from the germline V gene (reference sequence). This CDR3 is CASSSSGQGGNGYTF. CDR3 DNA: TGTGCCAGCAGCTCATCAGGGCAGGGAGGGAATGGCTACACCTTC.

CDR3 amino acids: CATSRDGPALGSPLHF. For the CDR3, the DNA is TGTGCCACCAGCAGAGATGGCCCAGCTCTGGGCTCACCCCTCCACTTT. This chain uses TRBV15 with TRBJ1-6, with unresolved D. Germline CDR1 LNHNV, CDR2 YYDKDF (reference sequence). CDR3 length: 16 residues. Trimming pared 0 bases from V and 10 bases from J, leaving 16 bases between.

This chain joins TRBV20-1 and TRBJ2-1; D might be TRBD2 (5 bases). CDR3 length: 14 amino acids. The ends were cut back, 3 bases at V and 8 bases at J, with 17 bases in the middle. Germline assignment: CDR1 DFQATT and CDR2 SNEGSKA (reference sequence). The CDR3 region is CSARGQQERDEQFF. For the CDR3, the DNA is TGCAGTGCTAGGGGCCAGCAGGAGAGGGATGAGCAGTTCTTC.

As for this clonotype: Sequence at one end of the junction differs from germline and may be a read error. The chain uses TRBV15 and TRBJ2-7, with D possibly being TRBD1 (5 bases). The CDR3 has 12 residues. Germline V lookup: CDR1 LNHNV, CDR2 YYDKDF (reference sequence). CDR3 residues: CATSRDRGTLIF. CDR3 nucleotide sequence: TGTGCCACCAGCAGAGATAGGGGAACCCTGATCTTC.

The rearrangement links TRBV19 to TRBJ2-1; possibly TRBD2 for D (5 bases). Germline CDR1 and CDR2: LNHDA and SQIVND (reference sequence). The CDR3 is 16 residues long. V lost 5 bases to trimming and J lost 2 bases, with 16 bases between them. The CDR3 coding sequence is TGTGCCAGTAGTTTAAGGAGGAGGACCCCCTACAATGAGCAGTTCTTC. Amino acid sequence: CASSLRRRTPYNEQFF.

The genes are TRBV28 and TRBJ2-4, with TRBD1 matching 8 bases. Germline V CDR1 and CDR2: MDHEN, SYDVKM. J was trimmed by 4 bases and V by 10 bases; bases with no gene match: 24. This CDR3 is built from 19 residues. DNA for the CDR3: TGTGCCACCCCATTGGAGTATTGGAAAGACAGGGGAGGAAAAAACATTCAGTACTTC. It translates to CATPLEYWKDRGGKNIQYF.

The chain uses TRBV11-2 and TRBJ2-7; 11 nucleotides agree with TRBD2. The V segment lost 2 bases and the J segment 7 bases; nucleotides outside the gene matches: 7. In germline, CDR1 is SGHAT, CDR2 FQNNGV. The CDR3 is 15 amino acids. The CDR3: CASSLLLAGALEQYF. The CDR3 DNA reads as TGTGCCAGCAGCTTATTACTAGCGGGAGCTCTAGAGCAGTACTTC.

The chain combines TRBV4-1 with TRBJ2-7, with 11 bases matching TRBD1. After removal of 3 bases from V and 5 bases from J, the junction contained 6 bases not matched to a gene. CDR1 and CDR2 from the germline V gene are MGHRA and YSYEKL. There are 15 residues in the CDR3. The chain's CDR3 is CASSHVGQGAHEQYF. The CDR3 region has the DNA TGCGCCAGCAGCCACGTTGGACAGGGGGCCCACGAGCAGTACTTC.

The chain uses TRBV6-2 or TRBV6-3 and TRBJ2-1; a weak D match, TRBD1 (7 bases). The CDR3 sequence is 14 residues long. The germline V gene has CDR1 MNHEY and CDR2 SVGEGT. The V gene lost 6 bases and the J gene lost 8 bases, with 17 bases spanning the gap. Here the CDR3 reads CASSSRLGGDEQFF. The CDR3 DNA reads as TGTGCCAGCAGCTCGCGACTAGGGGGCGATGAGCAGTTCTTC.

The chain recombines TRBV6-2 or TRBV6-3 with TRBJ2-2; D is unclear. Trimming stripped 6 bases from V and 6 bases from J, with 14 bases between. The CDR3 has 14 residues. The V gene's germline CDR1 is MNHEY and CDR2 SVGEGT. This CDR3 reads CASSLRAKPGELFF. DNA for the CDR3: TGTGCCAGCAGCCTCCGAGCGAAGCCCGGGGAGCTGTTTTTT.

The V gene is TRBV7-9, the J gene TRBJ2-3; 13 nucleotides line up with TRBD2. Losses at the gene ends were 7 bases for V and 2 bases for J; bases not matched to a gene: 12. In germline, CDR1 is SEHNR, CDR2 FQNEAQ (reference sequence). The CDR3 is 18 residues long. The CDR3 DNA reads as TGTGCCAGCACCCCGGGGAGACTAGCGGGAGGCCTCACAGATACGCAGTATTTT. This sequence encodes CASTPGRLAGGLTDTQYF.

The genes are TRBV12-3 or TRBV12-4 and TRBJ1-6, with TRBD1 identical over 8 bases. V lost 6 bases and J lost 0; bases outside the gene matches: 7. This CDR3 comprises 17 residues. The CDR3 loop reads CASRQGQENSYNSPLHF. In DNA form, the CDR3 reads TGTGCCAGCAGGCAGGGACAGGAAAACTCCTATAATTCACCCCTCCACTTT.